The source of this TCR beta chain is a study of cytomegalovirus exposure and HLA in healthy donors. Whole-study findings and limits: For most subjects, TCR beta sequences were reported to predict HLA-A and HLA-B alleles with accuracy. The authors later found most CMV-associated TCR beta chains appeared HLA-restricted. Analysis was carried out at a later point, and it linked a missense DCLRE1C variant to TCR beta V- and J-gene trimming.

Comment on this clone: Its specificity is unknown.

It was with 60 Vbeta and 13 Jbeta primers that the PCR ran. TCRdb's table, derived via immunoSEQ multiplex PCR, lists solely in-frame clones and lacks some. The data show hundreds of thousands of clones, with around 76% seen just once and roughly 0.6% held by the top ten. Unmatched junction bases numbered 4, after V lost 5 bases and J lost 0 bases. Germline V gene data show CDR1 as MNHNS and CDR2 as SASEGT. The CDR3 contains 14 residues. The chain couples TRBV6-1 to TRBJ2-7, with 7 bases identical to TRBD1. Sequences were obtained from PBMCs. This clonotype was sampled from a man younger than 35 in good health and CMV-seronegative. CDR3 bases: TGTGCCAGCAGTCCAGACAGGGCCTCCTACGAGCAGTACTTC. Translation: CASSPDRASYEQYF.